What follows are 5 T cell receptor beta chains derived from one specimen sequenced in a study of T cells in Graves' hyperthyroidism and ophthalmopathy. Amplified TCR beta CDR3 regions derived from RNA transcripts. An initial round of RT-PCR targeting the TCR CDR3 relied on the HTBI primer set. From the multiplex PCR reads, TCRdb called clonotypes with MiXCR, one entry per CDR3 protein. The repertoire has 450,000 to 700,000 distinct CDR3 sequences, under 60% of them found once; the top ten carry 15% to 20%. Sequencing was done on a sample of peripheral blood or thyroid tissue (not recorded which). These receptor sequences come from an adult woman with Graves' disease, either hyperthyroidism or ophthalmopathy (not recorded which).

Points on this clonotype: A much larger clone sits a single nucleotide away, making a read error possible. V gene TRBV4-1 combines with J gene TRBJ1-1, with D unclear. The CDR3 length is 15 residues. CDR1 MGHRA and CDR2 YSYEKL come from the germline V gene. The CDR3 sequence: CASSQEGLSKPEALF. In nucleotides, the CDR3 is TGCGCCAGCAGCCAAGAAGGGTTATCAAAGCCTGAAGCTCTCTTT.

In its sample, this clonotype was seen a few times. The J gene is TRBJ2-5, the V gene TRBV25-1; either TRBD1 or TRBD2 may fit D (5 bases each). CDR1 is MGHDK, CDR2 SYGVNS, per germline. Trimming took 3 bases from V and 10 from J, leaving 18 bases between them. CDR3 length: 14 amino acids. CDR3 sequence (DNA): TGTGCCAGCAGTGACCCTGAATTTGGGGGTATCCAGTACTTC. Amino acids: CASSDPEFGGIQYF.

This clonotype has a handful of counts. The chain recombines TRBV18 with TRBJ2-7, with 9 positions matching TRBD1. CDR1 is KGHSH and CDR2 is LQKENI in the germline V gene. V was clipped by 3 bases and J by 2 bases; unmatched bases: 11. This CDR3 contains 17 residues. The chain's CDR3 is CASSPRTGDLFPYEQYF. The CDR3 nucleotides read TGTGCCAGCTCACCTAGGACAGGGGACCTCTTCCCCTACGAGCAGTACTTC.

In this sample, this clonotype turned up many times. This chain connects TRBV15 to TRBJ2-5; no reliable D call. CDR1 is LNHNV and CDR2 is YYDKDF in the germline V gene (reference sequence). Trimming pared 7 bases from V and 1 base from J, leaving 10 bases between. The CDR3 contains 13 residues. CDR3 residues: CATTQQVQETQYF. CDR3 bases: TGTGCCACCACCCAGCAGGTCCAAGAGACCCAGTACTTC.

This clonotype has at least ten counts. The chain has TRBV2 and TRBJ1-2; D is unclear. Germline V gene data show CDR1 as SNHLY and CDR2 as FYNNEI. V was shortened by 5 bases and J by 0 bases, with 13 bases between the two germline ends. The CDR3 has 15 residues. The CDR3 spells CASSQGAEPNYGYTF. The CDR3 DNA reads as TGTGCCAGCAGTCAAGGAGCAGAACCTAACTATGGCTACACCTTC.